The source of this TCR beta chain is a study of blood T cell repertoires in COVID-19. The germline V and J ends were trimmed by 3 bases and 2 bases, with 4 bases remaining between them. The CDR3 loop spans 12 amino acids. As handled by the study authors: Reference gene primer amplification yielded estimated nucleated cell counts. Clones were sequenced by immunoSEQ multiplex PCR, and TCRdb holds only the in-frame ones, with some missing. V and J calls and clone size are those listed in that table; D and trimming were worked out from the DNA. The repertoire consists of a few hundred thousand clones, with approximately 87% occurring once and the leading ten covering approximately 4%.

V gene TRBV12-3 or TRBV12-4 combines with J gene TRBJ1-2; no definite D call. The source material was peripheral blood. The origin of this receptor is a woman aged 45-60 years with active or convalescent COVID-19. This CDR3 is CASSFQNYGYTF. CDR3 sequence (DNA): TGTGCCAGCAGTTTTCAGAACTATGGCTACACCTTC.